Sequencing of this T cell receptor (beta chain) was carried out in a study of TIL therapy for anti-PD-1-resistant metastatic lung cancer. The time point was: pre-treatment sample, taken before nivolumab and TIL therapy. The immunoSEQ assay was v3. The table came from immunoSEQ multiplex PCR; TCRdb's copy has only in-frame clones and leaves some out. The table has 55,000 to 65,000 clones, 70% to 75% seen once. The V end was cut by 3 bases, the J end by 0 bases, with 14 bases between. CDR1 and CDR2 (germline): KGHSH, LQKENI. There are 17 residues in the CDR3. This clone appeared a few times. This TCR came from a person aged 25-80 years with non-small cell lung cancer. The chain recombines TRBV18 with TRBJ2-2; D may be TRBD1 or TRBD2 (5 bases each). This sample comprised blood, obtained at baseline. CDR3 residues: CASSPQTGAANTGELFF. DNA for the CDR3: TGTGCCAGCTCACCCCAGACCGGGGCCGCGAACACCGGGGAGCTGTTTTTT.